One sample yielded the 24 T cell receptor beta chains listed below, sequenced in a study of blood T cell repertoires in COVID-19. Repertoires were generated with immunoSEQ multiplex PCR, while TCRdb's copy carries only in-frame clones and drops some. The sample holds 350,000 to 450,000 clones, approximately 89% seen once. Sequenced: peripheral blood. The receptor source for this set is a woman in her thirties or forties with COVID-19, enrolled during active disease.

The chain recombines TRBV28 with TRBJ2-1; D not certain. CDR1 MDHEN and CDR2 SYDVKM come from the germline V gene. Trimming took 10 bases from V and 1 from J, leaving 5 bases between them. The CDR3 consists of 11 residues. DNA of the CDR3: TGTGCCACCTTGTCCTACAATGAGCAGTTCTTC. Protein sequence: CATLSYNEQFF.

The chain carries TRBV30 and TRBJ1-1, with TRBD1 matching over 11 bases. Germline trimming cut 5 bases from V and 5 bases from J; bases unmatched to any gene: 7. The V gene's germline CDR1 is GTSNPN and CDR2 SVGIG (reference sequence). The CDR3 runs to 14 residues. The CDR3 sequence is CAWGRTGGWTEAFF. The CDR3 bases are TGTGCCTGGGGTAGGACAGGGGGCTGGACTGAAGCTTTCTTT.

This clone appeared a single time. The CDR3 DNA is TGTGCCAGCAGCTCCACGGGAGGGTGGAACACTGAAGCTTTCTTT. The encoded protein is CASSSTGGWNTEAFF. The chain links TRBV7-3 to TRBJ1-1; D gene ambiguous. The CDR3 is 15 amino acids. V shed 4 bases and J shed 1 base, with 13 bases lying between them. CDR1 and CDR2 from the germline V gene are SGHTA and FQGTGA.

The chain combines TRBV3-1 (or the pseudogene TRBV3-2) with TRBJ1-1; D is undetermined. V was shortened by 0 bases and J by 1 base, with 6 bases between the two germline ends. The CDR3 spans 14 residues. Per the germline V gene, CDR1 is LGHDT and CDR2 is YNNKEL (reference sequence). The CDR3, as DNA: TGTGCCAGCAGCCAAGATACGCGGAACACTGAAGCTTTCTTT. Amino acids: CASSQDTRNTEAFF.

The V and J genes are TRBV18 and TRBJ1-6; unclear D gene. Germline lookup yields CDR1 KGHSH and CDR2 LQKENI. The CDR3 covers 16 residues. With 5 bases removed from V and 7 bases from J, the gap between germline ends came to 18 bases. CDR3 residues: CASSNMDRPGNSPLHF. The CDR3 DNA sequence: TGTGCCAGCTCAAATATGGATCGACCGGGAAATTCACCCCTCCACTTT.

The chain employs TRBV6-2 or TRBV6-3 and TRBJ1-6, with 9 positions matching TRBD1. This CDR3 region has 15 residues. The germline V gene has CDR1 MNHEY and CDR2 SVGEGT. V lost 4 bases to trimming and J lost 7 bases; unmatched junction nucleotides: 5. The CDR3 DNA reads TGTGCCAGCAGTTTGGGACAGGGAGGGAATTCACCCCTCCACTTT. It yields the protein CASSLGQGGNSPLHF.

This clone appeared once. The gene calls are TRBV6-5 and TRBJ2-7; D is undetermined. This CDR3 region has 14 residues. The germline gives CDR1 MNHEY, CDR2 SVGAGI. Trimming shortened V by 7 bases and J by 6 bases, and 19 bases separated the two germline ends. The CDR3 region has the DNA TGTGCCAGCACAACGGGTCTCCCGGCCATCGAGCAGTACTTC. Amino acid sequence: CASTTGLPAIEQYF.

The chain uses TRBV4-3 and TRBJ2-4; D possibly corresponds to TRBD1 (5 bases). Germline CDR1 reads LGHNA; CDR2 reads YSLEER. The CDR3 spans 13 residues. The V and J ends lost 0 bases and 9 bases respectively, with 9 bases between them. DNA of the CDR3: TGCGCCAGCAGCCAAGAAGTCCAGGGCATTCAGTACTTC. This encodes CASSQEVQGIQYF.

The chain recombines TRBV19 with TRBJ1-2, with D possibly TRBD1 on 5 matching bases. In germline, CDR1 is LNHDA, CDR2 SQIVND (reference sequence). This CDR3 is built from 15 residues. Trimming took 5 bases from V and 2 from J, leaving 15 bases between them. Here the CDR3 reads CASSPYLGGNYGYTF. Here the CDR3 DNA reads TGTGCCAGTAGTCCCTATTTGGGGGGGAACTATGGCTACACCTTC.

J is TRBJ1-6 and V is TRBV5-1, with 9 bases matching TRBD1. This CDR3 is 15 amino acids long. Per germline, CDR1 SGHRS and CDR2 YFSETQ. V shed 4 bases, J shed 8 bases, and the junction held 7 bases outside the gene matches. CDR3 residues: CASSGLGQGYSPLHF. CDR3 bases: TGCGCCAGCAGCGGACTGGGACAGGGTTATTCACCCCTCCACTTT.

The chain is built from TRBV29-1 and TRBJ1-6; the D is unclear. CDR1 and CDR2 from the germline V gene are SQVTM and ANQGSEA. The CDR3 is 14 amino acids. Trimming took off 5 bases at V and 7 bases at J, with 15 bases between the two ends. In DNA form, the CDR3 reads TGCAGCGTTTCGGGATGGGGTCAAAATTCACCCCTCCACTTT. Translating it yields CSVSGWGQNSPLHF.

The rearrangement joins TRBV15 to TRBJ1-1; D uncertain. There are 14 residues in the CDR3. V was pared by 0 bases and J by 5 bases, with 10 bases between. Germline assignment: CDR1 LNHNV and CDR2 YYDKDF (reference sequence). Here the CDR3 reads CATSRDHPATEAFF. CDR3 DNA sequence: TGTGCCACCAGCAGAGATCACCCAGCGACTGAAGCTTTCTTT.

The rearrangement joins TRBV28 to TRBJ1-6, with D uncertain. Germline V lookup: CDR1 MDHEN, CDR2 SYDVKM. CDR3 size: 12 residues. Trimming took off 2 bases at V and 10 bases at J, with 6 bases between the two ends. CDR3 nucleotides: TGTGCCAGCAGTTTACAGTGGTCACCCCTCCACTTT. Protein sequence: CASSLQWSPLHF.

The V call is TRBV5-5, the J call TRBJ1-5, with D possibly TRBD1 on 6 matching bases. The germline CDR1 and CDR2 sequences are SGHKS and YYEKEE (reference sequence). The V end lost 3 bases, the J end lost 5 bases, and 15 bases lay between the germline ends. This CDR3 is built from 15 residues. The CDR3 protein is CASSWGVGADQPQHF. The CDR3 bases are TGTGCCAGCAGCTGGGGCGTGGGGGCTGATCAGCCCCAGCATTTT.

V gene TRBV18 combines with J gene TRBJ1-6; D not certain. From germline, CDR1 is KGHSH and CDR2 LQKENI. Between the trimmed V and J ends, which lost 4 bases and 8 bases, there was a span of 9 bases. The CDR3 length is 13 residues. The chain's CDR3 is CASSQTADSPLHF. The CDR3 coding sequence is TGTGCCAGCTCACAAACCGCGGATTCACCCCTCCACTTT.

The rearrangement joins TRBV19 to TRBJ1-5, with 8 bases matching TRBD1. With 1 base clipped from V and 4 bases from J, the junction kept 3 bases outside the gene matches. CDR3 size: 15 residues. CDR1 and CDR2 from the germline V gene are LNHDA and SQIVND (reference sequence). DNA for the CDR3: TGTGCCAGTAGTATAGGGCAGGGGGCGAATCAGCCCCAGCATTTT. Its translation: CASSIGQGANQPQHF.

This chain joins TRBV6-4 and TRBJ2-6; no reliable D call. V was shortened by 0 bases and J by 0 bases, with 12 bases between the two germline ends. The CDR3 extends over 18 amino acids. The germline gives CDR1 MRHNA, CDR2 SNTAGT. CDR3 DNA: TGTGCCAGCAGTGACTCCCCGCTGATACTCTCTGGGGCCAACGTCCTGACTTTC. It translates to CASSDSPLILSGANVLTF.

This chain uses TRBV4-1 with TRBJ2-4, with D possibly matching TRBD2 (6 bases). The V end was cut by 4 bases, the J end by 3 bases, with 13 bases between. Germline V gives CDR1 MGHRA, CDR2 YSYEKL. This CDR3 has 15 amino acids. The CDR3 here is CASSLKRDFKNIQYF. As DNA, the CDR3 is TGCGCCAGCAGCCTAAAAAGGGACTTCAAAAACATTCAGTACTTC.

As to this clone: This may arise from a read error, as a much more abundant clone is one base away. CDR3: CASSPYGTGNTEAFF. The CDR3 nucleotides are TGTGCCAGCAGCCCCTACGGGACAGGGAACACTGAAGCTTTCTTT. J is TRBJ1-1 and V is TRBV14, with 8 bases identical to TRBD1. The CDR3 covers 15 residues. Germline V lookup: CDR1 SGHDN, CDR2 FVKESK. The V segment lost 4 bases and the J segment 1 base; nucleotides outside the gene matches: 5.

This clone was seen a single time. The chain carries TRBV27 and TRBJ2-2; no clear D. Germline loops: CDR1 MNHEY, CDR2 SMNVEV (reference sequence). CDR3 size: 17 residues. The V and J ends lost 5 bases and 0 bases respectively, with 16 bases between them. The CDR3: CASSPRQKIPNTGELFF. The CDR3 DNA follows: TGTGCCAGCAGTCCCCGACAAAAAATCCCGAACACCGGGGAGCTGTTTTTT.

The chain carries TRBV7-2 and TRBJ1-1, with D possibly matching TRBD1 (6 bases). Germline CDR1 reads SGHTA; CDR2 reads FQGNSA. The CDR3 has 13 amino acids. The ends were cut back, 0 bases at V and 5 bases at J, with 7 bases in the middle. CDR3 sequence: CASSLATGTEAFF. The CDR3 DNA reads TGTGCCAGCAGCTTAGCAACAGGGACTGAAGCTTTCTTT.

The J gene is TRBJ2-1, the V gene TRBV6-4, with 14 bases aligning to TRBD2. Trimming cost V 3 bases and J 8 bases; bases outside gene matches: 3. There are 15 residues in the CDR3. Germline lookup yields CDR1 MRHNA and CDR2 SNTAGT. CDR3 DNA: TGTGCCAGCAGTGATGGGACTAGCGGGGGCCATGAGCAGTTCTTC. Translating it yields CASSDGTSGGHEQFF.

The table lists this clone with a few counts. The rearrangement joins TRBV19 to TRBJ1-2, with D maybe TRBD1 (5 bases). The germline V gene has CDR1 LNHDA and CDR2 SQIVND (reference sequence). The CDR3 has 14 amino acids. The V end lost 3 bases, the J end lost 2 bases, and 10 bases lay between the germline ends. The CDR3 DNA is TGTGCCAGTAGTATGCAACGGGGGAACTATGGCTACACCTTC. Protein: CASSMQRGNYGYTF.

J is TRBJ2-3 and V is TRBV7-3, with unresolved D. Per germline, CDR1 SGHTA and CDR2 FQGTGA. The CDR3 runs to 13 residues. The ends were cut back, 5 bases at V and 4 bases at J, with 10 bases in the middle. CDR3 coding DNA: TGTGCCAGCAGCCCTCGGAGAGCAGATACGCAGTATTTT. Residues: CASSPRRADTQYF.